This T cell receptor beta chain stems from a study of monozygotic twins with cystic fibrosis. Study findings and constraints: Co-twins had the most similar V usage for 13 of 16 pairs, J for 8.

Germline loops: CDR1 GTSNPN, CDR2 SVGIG (reference sequence). This CDR3 contains 14 residues. V trimming: 6 bases; J trimming: 11 bases; junction bases outside the gene matches: 16. A remark on this clone: The antigen remains undetermined.

Here immunoSEQ multiplex PCR was the method, and the copy in TCRdb shows in-frame clones only, minus some. Among around 30,000 clones, 92% were seen once, and the ten largest hold approximately 0.88%. V gene TRBV30 combines with J gene TRBJ1-1; 9 positions agree with TRBD1. Material for sequencing was blood. The sequence was obtained from a girl aged 2-10 years with cystic fibrosis. DNA of the CDR3: TGTGCCTGTCAGTGGGGGACAGGGTTCGGCGACGCTTTCTTT. Protein product: CACQWGTGFGDAFF.